The rows below give T cell receptor beta chains drawn from one sample of a study of shared clonotypes between healthy human individuals. Libraries were prepared by immunoSEQ multiplex PCR; TCRdb keeps only in-frame clonotypes and omits some of them. Among 1,500,000 or so clones listed, around 97% were seen once. Source material: naive CD4+ T cells sorted from blood. The receptors were gathered from a man between 25 and 39 years old in good health. Both conserved end residues are part of each CDR3. The order of the fields is J gene, V gene, CDR3 protein.

TRBJ1-3,TRBV7-9,CASSIMGGDPSGNTIYF
TRBJ2-5,TRBV5-4,CASSLAGGETQYF
TRBJ2-7,TRBV19,CASSPTGNSYEQYF
TRBJ2-7,TRBV7-2,CASSLEGQGLGGYEQYF
TRBJ2-3,TRBV6-6,CASSSLRGSTDTQYF
TRBJ2-7,TRBV30,CACSPGTGSFGQYF
TRBJ2-3,TRBV5-1,CASSQQGGGADTQYF
TRBJ2-7,TRBV5-1,CASSFGGSSYEQYF
TRBJ2-2,TRBV9,CASSVIRDSYTGELFF
TRBJ1-1,TRBV4-3,CASSQGPPGHRAFF
TRBJ2-1,TRBV5-4,CASTSVGDTSFGEQFF
TRBJ2-3,TRBV4-2,CASSQDRTSTDTQYF
TRBJ1-3,TRBV5-5,CASSLEVYGGPGNTIYF
TRBJ2-1,TRBV9,CASSVVGDSYNEQFF
TRBJ1-2,TRBV19,CASSPLLRHGYTF
TRBJ2-7,TRBV28,CASSQREPNEQYF
TRBJ1-2,TRBV11-2,CASSPRQSFYGYTF
TRBJ2-7,TRBV9,CASSRTSGTDEQYF
TRBJ2-7,TRBV15,CATSRGQSGTFSYEQYF
TRBJ2-3,TRBV28,CASRPPHTDTQYF
TRBJ2-4,TRBV7-8,CASSPPERQLTKNIQYF
TRBJ2-7,TRBV7-8,CASSPIAGLSYEQYF
TRBJ2-1,TRBV7-9,CASSLRLAGEQFF
TRBJ1-2,TRBV9,CASKRGNYGYTF
TRBJ1-2,TRBV7-8,CASSPSGVANYGYTF
TRBJ2-1,TRBV6-1,CASSGGISYNEQFF
TRBJ2-1,TRBV19,CASSIRLLGYNEQFF
TRBJ2-3,TRBV10-3,CAIGTSGRAVRSDTQYF
TRBJ1-3,TRBV6-5,CASSYSPGNSGNTIYF
TRBJ1-5,TRBV21-1,CANFGQGNQPQHF
TRBJ2-2,TRBV5-1,CASSLAGSGSVGELFF
TRBJ2-7,TRBV5-6,CASSPSDSGYEQYF
TRBJ1-1,TRBV29-1,CSVVGITGTGTTEAFF
TRBJ2-1,TRBV19,CASSSGRVNEQFF
TRBJ2-7,TRBV13,CASSESGILDEQYF
TRBJ1-1,TRBV27,CASRRRGRGSMNTEAFF
TRBJ2-1,TRBV7-6,CASSLGATSAHGNEQFF
TRBJ1-5,TRBV13,CASSDRKSRAWTDQPQHF
TRBJ2-7,TRBV4-2,CASSQVGDRNYEQYF
TRBJ1-5,TRBV6-1,CASSLTGVNQPQHF
TRBJ2-1,TRBV10-1,CASSLGKSYNEQFF
TRBJ2-7,TRBV9,CASSGTGASYEQYF
TRBJ2-3,TRBV6-5,CASSYKPSGRTDTQYF
TRBJ2-3,TRBV7-9,CASCVGGTDTQYF
TRBJ1-2,TRBV2,CASRVNYGYTF